The subject of this entry is one T cell receptor beta chain. What it recognizes is unknown. The data originate from a study of cytomegalovirus exposure and HLA in healthy donors. Study at large: An earlier analysis found under 130 million unique TCR beta sequences from roughly 170 million T cells. Whole-study results and caveats: Most CMV-associated TCR beta chains were later found to appear HLA-restricted. Relative to the approximately 660-donor mean, N-insertions were reportedly fewer in an Asian-associated ancestry cluster in a later analysis. Highly shared sequence variants in one cluster were likely a sequencing artifact.

The PCR made use of 60 Vbeta and 13 Jbeta primers. Data came from immunoSEQ multiplex PCR; TCRdb stores just in-frame clones and leaves some out. The sample contains 110,000 to 150,000 clones, roughly 80% of which appear only once. CDR3 size: 15 residues. Germline assignment: CDR1 MGHRA and CDR2 YSYEKL. The ends were cut back, 0 bases at V and 4 bases at J, with 10 bases in the middle. This clonotype originated in a female donor in good health and CMV-seronegative. The chain has TRBV4-1 and TRBJ2-1; D gene ambiguous. Sequenced input: PBMCs. This chain's CDR3 is CASSQDSSVYNEQFF. DNA of the CDR3: TGCGCCAGCAGCCAAGATTCAAGCGTATACAATGAGCAGTTCTTC.